The entry below gives a single T cell receptor (beta chain) sequence along with its context. Its antigen target is currently unknown. No much larger clone is present one base from it, and per-base qualities are unavailable. The sample is drawn from a study (dated by TCRdb to 2016 to 2017). Describing the broader study: The origins of HIV persistence were investigated in individuals who naturally controlled HIV infection.

CDR3 length: 12 amino acids, cysteine to phenylalanine. The retained sequence is limited to the CDR3, 36 bases, with the frame set at the first base. Trimming takes 3 bases off V and 14 bases off J; junction bases not matched to a gene: 8. From the germline V gene, CDR1 is SGHAT and CDR2 is FQNNGV. The library relied on 5' RACE. The listed sequencing device is Illumina HiSeq 2000. The public reads were reanalyzed by TCRdb: fastp trimming at Q25, MiXCR alignment, in-frame beta chains only. Duplicate CDR3 protein sequences are folded into a single record with the most common DNA and genes. Recorded for this sample are 650 to 850 distinct CDR3 sequences; 9.2% of them occurred a single time. More than 20% of the sample goes to the ten largest clones.

This receptor was taken from a male donor with HIV. The sequencing sample was made of total memory T cells from blood PBMCs. Interpreted using the paper, the cell subset or site label stands for: transitional memory CD4+ T cells. The chain is encoded by TRBV11-2 joined to TRBJ2-3; 7 central nucleotides agree with TRBD2. The nucleotide sequence is given as TGTGCCAGCAGCTTGGGGACTACCCGTCGGTATTTT. This translates into CASSLGTTRRYF.